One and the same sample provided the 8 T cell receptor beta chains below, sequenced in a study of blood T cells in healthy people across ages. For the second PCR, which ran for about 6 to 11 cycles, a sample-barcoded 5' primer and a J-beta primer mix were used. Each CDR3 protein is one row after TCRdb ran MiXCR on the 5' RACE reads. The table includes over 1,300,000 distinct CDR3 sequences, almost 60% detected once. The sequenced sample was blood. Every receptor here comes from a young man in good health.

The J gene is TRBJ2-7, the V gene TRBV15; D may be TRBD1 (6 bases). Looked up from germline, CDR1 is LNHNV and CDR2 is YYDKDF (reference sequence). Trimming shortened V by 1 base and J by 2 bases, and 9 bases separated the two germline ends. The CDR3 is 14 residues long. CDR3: CATSRVRGTYEQYF. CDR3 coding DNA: TGTGCCACCAGCAGAGTCAGGGGAACCTACGAGCAGTACTTC.

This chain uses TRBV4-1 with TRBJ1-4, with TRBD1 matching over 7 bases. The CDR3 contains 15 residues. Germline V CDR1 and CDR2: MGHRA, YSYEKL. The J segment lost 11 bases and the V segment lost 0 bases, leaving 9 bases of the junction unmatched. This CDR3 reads CASSQERVQGVKLFF. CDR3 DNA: TGCGCCAGCAGCCAAGAAAGGGTTCAGGGGGTGAAACTGTTTTTT.

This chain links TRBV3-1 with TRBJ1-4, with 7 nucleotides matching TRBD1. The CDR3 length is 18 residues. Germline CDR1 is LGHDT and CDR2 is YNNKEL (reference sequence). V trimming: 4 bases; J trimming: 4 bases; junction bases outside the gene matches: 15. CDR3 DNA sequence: TGTGCCAGCAGCCTATCCACGGCACCGGGACAGATTAATGAAAAACTGTTTTTT. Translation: CASSLSTAPGQINEKLFF.

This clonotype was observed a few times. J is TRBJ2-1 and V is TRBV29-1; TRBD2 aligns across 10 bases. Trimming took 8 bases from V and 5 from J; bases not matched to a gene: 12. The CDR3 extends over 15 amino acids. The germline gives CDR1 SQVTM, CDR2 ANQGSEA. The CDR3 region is CSLQAGGRFDNEQFF. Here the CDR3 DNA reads TGCAGCCTTCAAGCGGGGGGGCGTTTTGACAATGAGCAGTTCTTC.

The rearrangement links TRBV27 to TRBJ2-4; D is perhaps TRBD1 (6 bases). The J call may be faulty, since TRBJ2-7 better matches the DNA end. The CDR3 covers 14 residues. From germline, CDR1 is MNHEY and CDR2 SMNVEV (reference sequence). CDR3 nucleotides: TGTGCCATCAACTTTGGCGACAGGTCGTACGAGCAGTACTTC. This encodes CAINFGDRSYEQYF.

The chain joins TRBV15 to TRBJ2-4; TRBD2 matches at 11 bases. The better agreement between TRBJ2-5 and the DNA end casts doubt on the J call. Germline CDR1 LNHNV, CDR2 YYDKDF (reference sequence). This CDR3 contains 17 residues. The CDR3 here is CATSRDPSGRSDETQYF. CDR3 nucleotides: TGTGCCACCAGCAGAGACCCTAGCGGGAGGTCGGATGAGACCCAGTACTTC.

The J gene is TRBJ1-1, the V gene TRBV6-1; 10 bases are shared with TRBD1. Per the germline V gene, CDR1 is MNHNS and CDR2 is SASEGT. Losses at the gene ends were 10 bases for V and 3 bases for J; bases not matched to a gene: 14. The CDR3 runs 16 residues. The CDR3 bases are TGTGCCATCCATAAATTCACCGGGACAGGGGACACTGAAGCTTTCTTT. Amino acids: CAIHKFTGTGDTEAFF.

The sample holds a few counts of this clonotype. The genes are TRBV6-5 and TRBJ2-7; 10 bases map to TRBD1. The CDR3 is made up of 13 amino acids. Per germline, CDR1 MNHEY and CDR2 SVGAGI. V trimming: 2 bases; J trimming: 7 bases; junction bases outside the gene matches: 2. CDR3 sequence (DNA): TGTGCCAGCAGTTACCGGGACAGGGGTGAGCAGTACTTC. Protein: CASSYRDRGEQYF.